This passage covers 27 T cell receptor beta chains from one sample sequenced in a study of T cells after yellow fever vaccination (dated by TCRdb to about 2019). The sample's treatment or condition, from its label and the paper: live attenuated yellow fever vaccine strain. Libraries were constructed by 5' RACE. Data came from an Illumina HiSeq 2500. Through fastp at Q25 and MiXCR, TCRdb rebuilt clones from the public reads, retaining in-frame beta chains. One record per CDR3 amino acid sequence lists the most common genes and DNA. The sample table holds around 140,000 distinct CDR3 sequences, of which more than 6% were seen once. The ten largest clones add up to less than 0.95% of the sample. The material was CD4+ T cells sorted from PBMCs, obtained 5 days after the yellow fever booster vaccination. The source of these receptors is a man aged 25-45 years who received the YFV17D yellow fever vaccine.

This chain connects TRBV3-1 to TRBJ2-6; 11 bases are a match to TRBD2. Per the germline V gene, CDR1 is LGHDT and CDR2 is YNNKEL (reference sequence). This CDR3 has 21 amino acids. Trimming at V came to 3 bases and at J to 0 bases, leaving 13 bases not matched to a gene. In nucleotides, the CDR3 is TGTGCCAGCAGCCAGACCGGGACTAGCGGAGGCTCCTTCTCTGGGGCCAACGTCCTGACTTTC. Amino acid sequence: CASSQTGTSGGSFSGANVLTF.

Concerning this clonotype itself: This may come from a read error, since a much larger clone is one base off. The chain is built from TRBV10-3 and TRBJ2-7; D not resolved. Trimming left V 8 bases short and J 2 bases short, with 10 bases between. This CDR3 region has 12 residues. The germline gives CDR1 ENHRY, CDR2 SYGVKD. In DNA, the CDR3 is TGTGCCATCGGTGGTACCCCCTACGAGCAGTACTTC. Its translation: CAIGGTPYEQYF.

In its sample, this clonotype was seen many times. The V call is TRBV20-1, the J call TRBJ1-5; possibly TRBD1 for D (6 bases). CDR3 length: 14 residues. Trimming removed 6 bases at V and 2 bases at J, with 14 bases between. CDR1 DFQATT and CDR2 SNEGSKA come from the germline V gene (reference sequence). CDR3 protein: CSAPRGSGNQPQHF. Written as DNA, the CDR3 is TGCAGTGCCCCCAGGGGTAGCGGCAATCAGCCCCAGCATTTT.

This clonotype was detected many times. Written as DNA, the CDR3 is TGTGCCAGCTCTAAAACTGGTGAGCAGTTCTTC. It encodes CASSKTGEQFF. The rearrangement uses TRBV12-3 or TRBV12-4 and TRBJ2-1, with unresolved D. This CDR3 has 11 amino acids. V was cut by 8 bases and J by 9 bases, with 11 bases left in between.

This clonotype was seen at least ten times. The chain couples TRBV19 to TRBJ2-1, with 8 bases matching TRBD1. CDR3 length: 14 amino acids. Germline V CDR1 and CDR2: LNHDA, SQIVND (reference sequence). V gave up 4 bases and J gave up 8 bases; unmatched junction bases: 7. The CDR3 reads CASSSRDRSYEQFF. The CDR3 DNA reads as TGTGCCAGTAGTAGCCGGGACAGGTCGTATGAGCAGTTCTTC.

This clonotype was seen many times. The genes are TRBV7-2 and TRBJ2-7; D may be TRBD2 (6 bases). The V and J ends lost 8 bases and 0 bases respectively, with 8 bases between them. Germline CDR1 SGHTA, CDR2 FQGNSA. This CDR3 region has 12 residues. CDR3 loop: CASGRSSYEQYF. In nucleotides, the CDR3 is TGTGCCAGCGGGAGGAGCTCCTACGAGCAGTACTTC.

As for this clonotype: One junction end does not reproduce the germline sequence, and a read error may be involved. Here the CDR3 DNA reads TGCTGTGCTAGAAGGCGGTCAGATTATAGCAATCAGCCCCAGCATTTT. It codes for CCARRRSDYSNQPQHF. V gene TRBV20-1 combines with J gene TRBJ1-5, with D unclear. CDR3 size: 16 residues. Germline CDR1 reads DFQATT; CDR2 reads SNEGSKA (reference sequence).

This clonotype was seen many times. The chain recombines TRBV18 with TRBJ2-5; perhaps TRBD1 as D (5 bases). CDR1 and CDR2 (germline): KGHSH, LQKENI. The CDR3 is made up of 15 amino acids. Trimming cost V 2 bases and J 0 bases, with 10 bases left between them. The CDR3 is CASSPLQEYQETQYF. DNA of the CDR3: TGTGCCAGCTCACCATTACAGGAGTACCAAGAGACCCAGTACTTC.

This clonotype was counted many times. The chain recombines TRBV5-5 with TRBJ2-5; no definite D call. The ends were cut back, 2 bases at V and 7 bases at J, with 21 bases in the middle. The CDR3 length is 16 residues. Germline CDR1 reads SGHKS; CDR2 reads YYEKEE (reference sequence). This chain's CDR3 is CASSLHTALIQRTQYF. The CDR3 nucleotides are TGTGCCAGCAGCTTACACACAGCGCTCATCCAGCGGACCCAGTACTTC. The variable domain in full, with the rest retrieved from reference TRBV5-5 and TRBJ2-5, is DAGVTQSPTHLIKTRGQQVTLRCSPISGHKSVSWYQQVLGQGPQFIFQYYEKEERGRGNFPDRFSARQFPNYSSELNVNALLLGDSALYLCASSLHTALIQRTQYFGPGTRLLVL.

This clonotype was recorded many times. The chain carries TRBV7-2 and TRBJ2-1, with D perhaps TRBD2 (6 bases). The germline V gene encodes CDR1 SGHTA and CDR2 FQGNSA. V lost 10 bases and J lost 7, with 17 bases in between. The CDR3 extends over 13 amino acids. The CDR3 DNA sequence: TGTGCCACCCATCGACTAGGGGTAAATGAGCAGTTCTTC. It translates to CATHRLGVNEQFF.

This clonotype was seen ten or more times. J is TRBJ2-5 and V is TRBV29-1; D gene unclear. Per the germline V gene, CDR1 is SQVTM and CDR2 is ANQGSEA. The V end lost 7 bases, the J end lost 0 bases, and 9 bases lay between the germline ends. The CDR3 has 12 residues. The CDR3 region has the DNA TGCAGCGCCACTCAGCACCAAGAGACCCAGTACTTC. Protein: CSATQHQETQYF.

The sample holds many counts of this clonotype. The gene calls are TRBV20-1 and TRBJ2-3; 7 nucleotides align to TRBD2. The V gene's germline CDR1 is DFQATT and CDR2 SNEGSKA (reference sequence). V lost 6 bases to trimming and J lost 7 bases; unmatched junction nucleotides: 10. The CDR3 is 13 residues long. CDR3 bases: TGCAGTGCCCCGATAGCGGGCTTGAATACGCAGTATTTT. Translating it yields CSAPIAGLNTQYF.

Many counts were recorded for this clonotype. The CDR3 is CASSIVGNEQFF. The CDR3 region has the DNA TGTGCCAGTAGTATCGTCGGTAATGAGCAGTTCTTC. This chain links TRBV19 with TRBJ2-1; D gene ambiguous. Germline V gives CDR1 LNHDA, CDR2 SQIVND (reference sequence). V was clipped by 3 bases and J by 7 bases, with 7 bases between them. CDR3 size: 12 residues.

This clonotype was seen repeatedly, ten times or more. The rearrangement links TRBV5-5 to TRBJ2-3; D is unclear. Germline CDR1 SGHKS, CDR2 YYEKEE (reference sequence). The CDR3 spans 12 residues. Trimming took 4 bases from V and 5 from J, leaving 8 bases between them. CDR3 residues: CASSRPRDTQYF. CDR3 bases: TGTGCCAGCAGCCGCCCTCGAGATACGCAGTATTTT.

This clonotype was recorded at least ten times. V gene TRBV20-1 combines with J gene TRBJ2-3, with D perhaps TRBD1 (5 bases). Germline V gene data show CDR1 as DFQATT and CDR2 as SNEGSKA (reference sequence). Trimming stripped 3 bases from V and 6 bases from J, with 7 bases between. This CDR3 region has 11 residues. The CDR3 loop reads CSASWGDTQYF. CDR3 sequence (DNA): TGCAGTGCTAGCTGGGGCGATACGCAGTATTTT.

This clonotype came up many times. The chain's CDR3 is CASSPGQGIYEQYF. The CDR3 bases are TGTGCCAGCAGTCCGGGACAGGGGATTTACGAGCAGTACTTC. The rearrangement uses TRBV12-3 or TRBV12-4 and TRBJ2-7, with 10 nucleotides matching TRBD1. The ends lost 5 bases at V and 4 bases at J; junction bases unmatched: 5. The CDR3 runs to 14 residues.

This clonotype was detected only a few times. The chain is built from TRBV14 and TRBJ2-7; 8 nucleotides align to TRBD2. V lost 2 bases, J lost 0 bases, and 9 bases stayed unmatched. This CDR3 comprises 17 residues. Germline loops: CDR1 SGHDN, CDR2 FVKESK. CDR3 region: CASSQWGGLANSYEQYF. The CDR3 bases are TGTGCCAGCAGCCAATGGGGTGGACTAGCAAACTCCTACGAGCAGTACTTC.

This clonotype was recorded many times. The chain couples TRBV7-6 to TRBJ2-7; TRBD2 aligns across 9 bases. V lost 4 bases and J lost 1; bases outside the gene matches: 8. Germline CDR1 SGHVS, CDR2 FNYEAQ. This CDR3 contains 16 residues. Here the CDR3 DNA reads TGTGCCAGCAGCTCCGAGCTAGCGGGGCCTTCCTACGAGCAGTACTTC. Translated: CASSSELAGPSYEQYF.

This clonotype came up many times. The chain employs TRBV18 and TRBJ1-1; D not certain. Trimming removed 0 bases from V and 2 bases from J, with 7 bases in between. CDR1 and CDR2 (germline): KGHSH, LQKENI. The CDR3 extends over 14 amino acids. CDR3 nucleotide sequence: TGTGCCAGCTCACCACCTAACCGTAACACTGAAGCTTTCTTT. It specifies CASSPPNRNTEAFF.

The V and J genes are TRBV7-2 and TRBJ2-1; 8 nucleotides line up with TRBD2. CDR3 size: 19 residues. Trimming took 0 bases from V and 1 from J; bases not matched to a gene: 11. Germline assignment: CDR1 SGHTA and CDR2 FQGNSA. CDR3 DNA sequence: TGTGCCAGCAGCTTAGCTGGGATTAGCGGGGCCCCTTCCTACAATGAGCAGTTCTTC. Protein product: CASSLAGISGAPSYNEQFF. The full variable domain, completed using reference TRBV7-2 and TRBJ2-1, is GAGVSQSPSNKVTEKGKDVELRCDPISGHTALYWYRQSLGQGLEFLIYFQGNSAPDKSGLPSDRFSAERTGGSVSTLTIQRTQQEDSAVYLCASSLAGISGAPSYNEQFFGPGTRLTVL.

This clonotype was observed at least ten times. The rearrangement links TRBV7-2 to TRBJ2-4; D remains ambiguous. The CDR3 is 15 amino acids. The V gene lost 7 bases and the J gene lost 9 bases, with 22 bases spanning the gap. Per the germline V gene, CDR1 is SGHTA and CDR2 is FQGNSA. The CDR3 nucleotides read TGTGCCAGCACTACCCAAGGGCCGGGCAAGGGCATTCAGTACTTC. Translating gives CASTTQGPGKGIQYF. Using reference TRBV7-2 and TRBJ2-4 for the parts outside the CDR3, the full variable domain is GAGVSQSPSNKVTEKGKDVELRCDPISGHTALYWYRQSLGQGLEFLIYFQGNSAPDKSGLPSDRFSAERTGGSVSTLTIQRTQQEDSAVYLCASTTQGPGKGIQYFGAGTRLSVL.

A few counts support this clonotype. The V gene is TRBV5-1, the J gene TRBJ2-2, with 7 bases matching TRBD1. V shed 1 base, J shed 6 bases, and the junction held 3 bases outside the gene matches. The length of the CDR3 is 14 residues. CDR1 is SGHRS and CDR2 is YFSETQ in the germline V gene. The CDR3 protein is CASSLLGGPGELFF. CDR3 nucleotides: TGCGCCAGCAGCTTGTTAGGGGGCCCCGGGGAGCTGTTTTTT.

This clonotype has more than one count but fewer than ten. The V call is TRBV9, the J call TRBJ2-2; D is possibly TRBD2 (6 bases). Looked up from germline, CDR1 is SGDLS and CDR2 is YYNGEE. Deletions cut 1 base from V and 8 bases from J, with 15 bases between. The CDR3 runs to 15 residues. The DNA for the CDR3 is TGTGCCAGCAGCGTAAAACAAGCGGGCGAGGGGGAGCTGTTTTTT. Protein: CASSVKQAGEGELFF.

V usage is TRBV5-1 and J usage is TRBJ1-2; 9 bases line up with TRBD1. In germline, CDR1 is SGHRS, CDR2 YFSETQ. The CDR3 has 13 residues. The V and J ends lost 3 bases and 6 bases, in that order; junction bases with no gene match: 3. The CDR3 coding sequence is TGCGCCAGCAGCTGGACAGGGGATCATGGCTACACCTTC. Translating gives CASSWTGDHGYTF. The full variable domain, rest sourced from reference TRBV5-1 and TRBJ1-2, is KAGVTQTPRYLIKTRGQQVTLSCSPISGHRSVSWYQQTPGQGLQFLFEYFSETQRNKGNFPGRFSGRQFSNSRSEMNVSTLELGDSALYLCASSWTGDHGYTFGSGTRLTVV.

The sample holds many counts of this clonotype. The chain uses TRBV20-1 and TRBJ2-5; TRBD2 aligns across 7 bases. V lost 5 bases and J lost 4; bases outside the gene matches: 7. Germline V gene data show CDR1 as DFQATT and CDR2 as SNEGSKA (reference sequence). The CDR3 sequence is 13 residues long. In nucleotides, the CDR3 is TGCAGTGCTGCCGCGGGAGTCGGAGAGACCCAGTACTTC. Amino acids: CSAAAGVGETQYF.

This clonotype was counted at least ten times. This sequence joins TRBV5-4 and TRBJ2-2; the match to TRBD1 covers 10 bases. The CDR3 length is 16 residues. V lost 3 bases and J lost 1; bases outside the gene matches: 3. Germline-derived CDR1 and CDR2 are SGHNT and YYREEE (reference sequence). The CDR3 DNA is TGTGCCAGCAGCTGGGGACAGGGGCGGAACACCGGGGAGCTGTTTTTT. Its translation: CASSWGQGRNTGELFF.

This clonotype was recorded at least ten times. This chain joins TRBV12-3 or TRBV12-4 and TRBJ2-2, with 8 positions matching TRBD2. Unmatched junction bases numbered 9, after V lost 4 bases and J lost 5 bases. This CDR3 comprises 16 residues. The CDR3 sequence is CASSSTRGGGTGELFF. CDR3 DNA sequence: TGTGCCAGCAGTTCAACTCGGGGGGGTGGGACCGGGGAGCTGTTTTTT.